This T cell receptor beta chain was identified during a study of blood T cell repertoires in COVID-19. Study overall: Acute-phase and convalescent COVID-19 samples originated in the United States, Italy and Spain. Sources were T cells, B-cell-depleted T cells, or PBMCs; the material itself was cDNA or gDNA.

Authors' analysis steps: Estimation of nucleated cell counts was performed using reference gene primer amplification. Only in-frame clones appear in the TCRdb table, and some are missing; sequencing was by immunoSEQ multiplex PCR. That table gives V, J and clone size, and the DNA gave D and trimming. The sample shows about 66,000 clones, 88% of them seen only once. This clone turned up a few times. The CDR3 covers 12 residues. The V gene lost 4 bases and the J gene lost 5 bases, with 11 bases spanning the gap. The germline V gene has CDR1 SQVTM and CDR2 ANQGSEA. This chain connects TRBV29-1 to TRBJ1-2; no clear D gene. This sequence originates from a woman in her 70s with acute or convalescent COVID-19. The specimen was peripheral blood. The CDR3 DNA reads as TGCAGCGTTGGGGGAACGGGGTATGGCTACACCTTC. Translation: CSVGGTGYGYTF.